One sample yielded the 25 T cell receptor beta chains listed below, sequenced in a study of cytomegalovirus exposure and HLA in healthy donors (dated by TCRdb to about 2017). Library construction relied on the immunoSEQ multiplex PCR assay. For the multiplex PCR, a mixture combining 60 forward primers for TCR Vbeta segments and 13 reverse primers for TCR Jbeta segments was used. TCRdb re-hosts the immuneACCESS table, in-frame sequences only. Its copies lack some clones; in the studies checked, an unresolved V gene accounts for under half of them, and the cause for the rest is not known. Within this sample are approximately 100,000 clones, with 75% to 80% of them counted one time only. The leading ten clones occupy under 6.5% of the sample. The sample comprised PBMCs. These receptors came from a man in his 60s in good health and CMV-seropositive.

The chain links TRBV9 to TRBJ1-6; 9 positions match TRBD1. The germline V gene has CDR1 SGDLS and CDR2 YYNGEE. The length of the CDR3 is 15 residues. V lost 3 bases and J lost 8; bases outside the gene matches: 6. In DNA, the CDR3 is TGTGCCAGCAGCGCCGGACAGGGGAAGGATTCACCCCTCCACTTT. Translated, it gives CASSAGQGKDSPLHF.

The CDR3 here is CASSLDRGPHNEQFF. The CDR3, as DNA: TGTGCCAGCAGCTTAGACAGGGGACCCCACAATGAGCAGTTCTTC. The rearrangement links TRBV7-3 to TRBJ2-1, with 8 nucleotides matching TRBD1. Per the germline V gene, CDR1 is SGHTA and CDR2 is FQGTGA. The CDR3 length is 15 residues. V shed 2 bases and J 5 bases; nucleotides not matched to a gene: 5.

This chain uses TRBV15 with TRBJ2-7; 9 positions match TRBD1. CDR3 length equals 15 residues. The germline CDR1 and CDR2 sequences are LNHNV and YYDKDF (reference sequence). V shed 4 bases and J 7 bases; nucleotides not matched to a gene: 11. The DNA for the CDR3 is TGTGCCACCAGCACTACCGGGACAGGGCCTAGTGAGCAGTACTTC. Translating it yields CATSTTGTGPSEQYF.

V is TRBV5-6 and J is TRBJ1-6, with D perhaps TRBD1 (5 bases). The CDR3 has 15 amino acids. From germline, CDR1 is SGHDT and CDR2 YYEEEE. V was clipped by 0 bases and J by 4 bases, with 8 bases between them. For the CDR3, the DNA is TGTGCCAGCAGCTTGGAAGGGGTTTATAATTCACCCCTCCACTTT. It is translated as CASSLEGVYNSPLHF.

The CDR3 here is CASSSGQGRYEQYF. CDR3 DNA: TGTGCCAGCAGCTCGGGACAGGGGAGGTACGAGCAGTACTTC. This chain joins TRBV7-2 and TRBJ2-7; 10 bases match TRBD1. CDR3 length equals 14 residues. Unmatched junction bases numbered 4, after V lost 4 bases and J lost 4 bases. CDR1 SGHTA and CDR2 FQGNSA come from the germline V gene.

V usage is TRBV6-4 and J usage is TRBJ2-2; D might be TRBD1 (5 bases). This CDR3 is built from 15 residues. V lost 7 bases to trimming and J lost 0 bases, with 12 bases between them. Germline V lookup: CDR1 MRHNA, CDR2 SNTAGT. The DNA of the CDR3 is TGTGCCAGCACCGTAGACAGTTCGAACACCGGGGAGCTGTTTTTT. This sequence encodes CASTVDSSNTGELFF.

The rearrangement uses TRBV2 and TRBJ2-2; D not certain. Trimming shortened V by 5 bases and J by 0 bases, and 13 bases separated the two germline ends. CDR3 length equals 16 residues. The V gene's germline CDR1 is SNHLY and CDR2 FYNNEI. CDR3 in DNA: TGTGCCAGCAGTCCCTTGACGGGTACGAACACCGGGGAGCTGTTTTTT. It yields the protein CASSPLTGTNTGELFF.

The chain has TRBV7-2 and TRBJ2-7; D perhaps matches TRBD2 (6 bases). Deletions cut 2 bases from V and 5 bases from J, with 13 bases between. Germline loops: CDR1 SGHTA, CDR2 FQGNSA. This CDR3 has 14 amino acids. CDR3 region: CASSLNGGVHEQYF. DNA for the CDR3: TGTGCCAGCAGCTTAAATGGCGGGGTCCACGAGCAGTACTTC.

This clone appeared a few times. This chain joins TRBV4-2 and TRBJ2-3; D not resolved. The CDR3 has 15 residues. Germline loops: CDR1 LGHNA, CDR2 YNFKEQ. With 4 bases removed from V and 0 bases from J, the gap between germline ends came to 11 bases. In DNA, the CDR3 is TGTGCCAGCAGCCTTGACTCCACTAGCACAGATACGCAGTATTTT. Its protein is CASSLDSTSTDTQYF.

This chain links TRBV6-5 with TRBJ1-2; maybe TRBD1 (5 bases). Per the germline V gene, CDR1 is MNHEY and CDR2 is SVGAGI. With 2 bases removed from V and 4 bases from J, the gap between germline ends came to 8 bases. This CDR3 has 13 residues. The CDR3 DNA sequence: TGTGCCAGCAGTTACGGGGGAGGCTATGGCTACACCTTC. It yields the protein CASSYGGGYGYTF.

This chain links TRBV14 with TRBJ2-1, with 9 bases that match TRBD1. Per germline, CDR1 SGHDN and CDR2 FVKESK. The CDR3 is made up of 13 amino acids. The trim removed 5 bases at V and 9 bases at J, leaving 5 bases unmatched. Here the CDR3 reads CASSTTGGLEQFF. CDR3 nucleotide sequence: TGTGCCAGCAGCACGACAGGGGGTCTTGAGCAGTTCTTC.

V is TRBV5-1 and J is TRBJ2-1, with 8 bases identical to TRBD1. This CDR3 spans 15 amino acids. The junction had 11 bases not matched to a gene; V was cut back by 4 bases and J by 8 bases. Germline CDR1 reads SGHRS; CDR2 reads YFSETQ. CDR3 sequence reads: CASSPGQARGDEQFF. The CDR3 DNA reads as TGCGCCAGCAGCCCGGGACAGGCCCGAGGGGATGAGCAGTTCTTC. The full variable domain, in which reference TRBV5-1 and TRBJ2-1 provide the parts outside the CDR3, is KAGVTQTPRYLIKTRGQQVTLSCSPISGHRSVSWYQQTPGQGLQFLFEYFSETQRNKGNFPGRFSGRQFSNSRSEMNVSTLELGDSALYLCASSPGQARGDEQFFGPGTRLTVL.

The chain is built from TRBV7-9 and TRBJ1-5; D perhaps matches TRBD1 (5 bases). V was cut by 1 base and J by 11 bases, with 9 bases left in between. CDR3 size: 12 residues. Germline CDR1 is SEHNR and CDR2 is FQNEAQ (reference sequence). In DNA, the CDR3 is TGTGCCAGCAGCTTAGGGCGGGGGACCCAGCATTTT. As protein: CASSLGRGTQHF.

The chain joins TRBV11-2 to TRBJ2-3; 8 bases agree with TRBD2. The CDR3 extends over 15 amino acids. Germline V gene lookup returns CDR1 SGHAT and CDR2 FQNNGV. V lost 1 base and J lost 1; bases outside the gene matches: 1. CDR3 residues: CASSLAGGGTDTQYF. In DNA form, the CDR3 reads TGTGCCAGCAGCTTAGCGGGGGGGGGCACAGATACGCAGTATTTT.

This sequence joins TRBV2 and TRBJ2-2, with TRBD1 as a possible D gene (6 bases). The CDR3 loop spans 15 amino acids. From germline, CDR1 is SNHLY and CDR2 FYNNEI. Trimming stripped 8 bases from V and 4 bases from J, with 17 bases between. The DNA for the CDR3 is TGTGCCAGCCGTAACCAGGGGACGGCCACCGGGGAGCTGTTTTTT. Translation: CASRNQGTATGELFF.

The chain joins TRBV18 to TRBJ2-5; the D is unclear. The CDR3 has 12 amino acids. V dropped 2 bases and J dropped 4 bases, with 5 bases sitting between them. Germline CDR1 and CDR2: KGHSH and LQKENI. The CDR3 here is CASSPYGETQYF. The CDR3 DNA is TGTGCCAGCTCACCATACGGAGAGACCCAGTACTTC.

This clone was recorded a few times. The V and J genes are TRBV19 and TRBJ1-5; D may be TRBD1 (6 bases). V was pared by 5 bases and J by 5 bases, with 13 bases between. The CDR3 totals 14 residues. Germline V gene data show CDR1 as LNHDA and CDR2 as SQIVND (reference sequence). The CDR3 sequence: CASSRGDTYQPQHF. CDR3 bases: TGTGCCAGTAGTCGAGGGGACACCTATCAGCCCCAGCATTTT. The variable domain in full, completed from reference TRBV19 and TRBJ1-5, reads DGGITQSPKYLFRKEGQNVTLSCEQNLNHDAMYWYRQDPGQGLRLIYYSQIVNDFQKGDIAEGYSVSREKKESFPLTVTSAQKNPTAFYLCASSRGDTYQPQHFGDGTRLSIL.

The chain links TRBV5-5 to TRBJ2-1, with 8 bases lining up with TRBD1. Germline CDR1 and CDR2: SGHKS and YYEKEE (reference sequence). The CDR3 has 16 amino acids. J was trimmed by 3 bases and V by 4 bases; bases with no gene match: 9. The CDR3 loop reads CASSPGPGQGYNEQFF. The CDR3 bases are TGTGCCAGCAGCCCCGGGCCCGGACAGGGCTACAATGAGCAGTTCTTC. The complete variable domain, with remaining parts taken from reference TRBV5-5 and TRBJ2-1, reads DAGVTQSPTHLIKTRGQQVTLRCSPISGHKSVSWYQQVLGQGPQFIFQYYEKEERGRGNFPDRFSARQFPNYSSELNVNALLLGDSALYLCASSPGPGQGYNEQFFGPGTRLTVL.

The rearrangement joins TRBV7-8 to TRBJ2-3; 13 nucleotides match TRBD2. This CDR3 contains 16 residues. Germline V gene lookup returns CDR1 SGHVS and CDR2 FQNEAQ. The J segment lost 6 bases and the V segment lost 4 bases, leaving 7 bases of the junction unmatched. In nucleotides, the CDR3 is TGTGCCAGCAGCTATACTAGCGGGGGGGCAGGTGATACGCAGTATTTT. Its protein is CASSYTSGGAGDTQYF.

A few counts support this clone. The gene calls are TRBV18 and TRBJ2-1; a possible D gene is TRBD1 (6 bases). CDR3 length: 12 residues. Germline V lookup: CDR1 KGHSH, CDR2 LQKENI. V was shortened by 5 bases and J by 8 bases, with 10 bases between the two germline ends. The CDR3 protein is CASSATGHEQFF. The CDR3 coding sequence is TGTGCCAGCTCAGCCACAGGGCATGAGCAGTTCTTC.

This chain uses TRBV30 with TRBJ2-7; possible D gene TRBD2, 6 bases. Per germline, CDR1 GTSNPN and CDR2 SVGIG (reference sequence). CDR3 length: 13 residues. V gave up 7 bases and J gave up 4 bases, with 17 bases separating them. The CDR3 spells CASWGDPYYEQYF. Written as DNA, the CDR3 is TGTGCCTCGTGGGGGGATCCCTATTACGAGCAGTACTTC.

This rearrangement joins TRBV18 to TRBJ2-1; 8 bases agree with TRBD1. This CDR3 has 15 amino acids. Germline V gene data show CDR1 as KGHSH and CDR2 as LQKENI. The V and J ends lost 1 base and 8 bases, in that order; junction bases with no gene match: 7. Here the CDR3 DNA reads TGTGCCAGCTCACCACATCAGGGGGCGGGCGATGAGCAGTTCTTC. It codes for CASSPHQGAGDEQFF.

The table lists this clone with a count of one. V gene TRBV29-1 combines with J gene TRBJ1-2; TRBD1 is a possible D gene (5 bases). This CDR3 has 14 amino acids. CDR1 is SQVTM, CDR2 ANQGSEA, per germline. V was pared by 3 bases and J by 8 bases, with 19 bases between. The CDR3 region is CSVESVGVGKGYTF. The CDR3 region has the DNA TGCAGCGTTGAGTCAGTAGGGGTCGGAAAAGGCTACACCTTC. The whole variable domain, filled in from reference TRBV29-1 and TRBJ1-2, reads SAVISQKPSRDICQRGTSLTIQCQVDSQVTMMFWYRQQPGQSLTLIATANQGSEATYESGFVIDKFPISRPNLTFSTLTVSNMSPEDSSIYLCSVESVGVGKGYTFGSGTRLTVV.

A note on this clone: This same CDR3 is encoded by further DNA sequences in the sample. The chain couples TRBV4-1 to TRBJ2-7, with a tentative D call TRBD1 (5 bases). This CDR3 comprises 15 residues. The V end lost 5 bases, the J end lost 2 bases, and 16 bases lay between the germline ends. Germline V gene sequence: CDR1 MGHRA, CDR2 YSYEKL. The CDR3 here is CASSGRQGNPYEQYF. As DNA, the CDR3 is TGCGCCAGCAGCGGTCGTCAGGGAAACCCCTACGAGCAGTACTTC.

The chain carries TRBV19 and TRBJ2-7; no definite D call. V lost 1 base to trimming and J lost 7 bases, with 17 bases between them. CDR1 and CDR2 (germline): LNHDA, SQIVND (reference sequence). CDR3 length: 15 amino acids. The CDR3 bases are TGTGCCAGTAGTATAGGGCGAACAGACCCTCCGGAGCAGTACTTC. This encodes CASSIGRTDPPEQYF.